In its sample, the clone carrying this TCR beta chain was seen once. The target antigen is unknown. The sample is drawn from a study of T cell responses to AZD1222 COVID-19 vaccine. V lost 1 base to trimming and J lost 8 bases, with 23 bases between them. Germline CDR1 is LGHNA and CDR2 is YSLEER. The CDR3 has 17 amino acids. Whole-study findings and limits: Repertoire sampling occurred only after the peak T cell response. Most donors were white British, females outnumbered males, and clonal diversity was possibly underestimated.

Measured with immunoSEQ multiplex PCR; TCRdb has only the in-frame clones, and not every one. The data show hundreds of thousands of clones, approximately 94% seen once. This clonotype originated in an adult in good health. The V gene is TRBV4-3, the J gene TRBJ1-2; D unclear. Sequenced here: peripheral blood, sampled on day 0 of MenACWY control vaccination. CDR3 coding DNA: TGCGCCAGCAGCCAAGTCCCCAGGAGCCCCCAAATAGGAGGCTACACCTTC. It is translated as CASSQVPRSPQIGGYTF.